Sequencing of this TCR beta chain was carried out in a study of cytomegalovirus exposure and HLA in healthy donors. Study results and caveats: Reported results showed that the classifier diagnosed cytomegalovirus status with high specificity and sensitivity. Accurate HLA-A and HLA-B prediction from TCR beta sequences was reported for most subjects. DRB1 had the most TCR associations and HLA-C the fewest, a later analysis found, with rates varying by HLA locus.

Trimming removed 1 base at V and 2 bases at J, with 16 bases between. This CDR3 comprises 16 residues. CDR1 is SGHRS and CDR2 is YFSETQ in the germline V gene. Notes on this clone: Its antigen is unknown.

The primer mix had 60 Vbeta and 13 Jbeta primers. Sequenced by immunoSEQ multiplex PCR; TCRdb stores in-frame clones only, minus some. This sample's table reports 40,000 to 60,000 clones. The sequenced material came from PBMCs. The origin of this receptor is a man aged 35-49 years in good health and CMV-seropositive. The V call is TRBV5-1, the J call TRBJ2-7; the D is unclear. The CDR3 DNA sequence: TGCGCCAGCAGCTTGATTTGGCAGAACCCACCCTACGAGCAGTACTTC. Encoded protein: CASSLIWQNPPYEQYF.